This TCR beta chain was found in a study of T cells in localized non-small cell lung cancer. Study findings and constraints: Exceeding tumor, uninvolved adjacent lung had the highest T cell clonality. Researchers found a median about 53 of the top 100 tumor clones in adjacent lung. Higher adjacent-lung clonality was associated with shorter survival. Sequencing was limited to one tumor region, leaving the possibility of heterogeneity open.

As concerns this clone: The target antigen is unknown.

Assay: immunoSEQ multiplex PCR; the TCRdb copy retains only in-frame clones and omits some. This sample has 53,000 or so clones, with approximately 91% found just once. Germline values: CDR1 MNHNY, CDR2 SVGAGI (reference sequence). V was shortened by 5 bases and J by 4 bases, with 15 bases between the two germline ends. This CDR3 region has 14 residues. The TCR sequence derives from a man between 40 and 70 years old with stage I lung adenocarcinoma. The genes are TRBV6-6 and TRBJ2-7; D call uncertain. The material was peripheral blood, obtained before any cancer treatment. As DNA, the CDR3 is TGTGCCAGCAGTGGCACGGAGATCGCATACGAGCAGTACTTC. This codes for CASSGTEIAYEQYF.